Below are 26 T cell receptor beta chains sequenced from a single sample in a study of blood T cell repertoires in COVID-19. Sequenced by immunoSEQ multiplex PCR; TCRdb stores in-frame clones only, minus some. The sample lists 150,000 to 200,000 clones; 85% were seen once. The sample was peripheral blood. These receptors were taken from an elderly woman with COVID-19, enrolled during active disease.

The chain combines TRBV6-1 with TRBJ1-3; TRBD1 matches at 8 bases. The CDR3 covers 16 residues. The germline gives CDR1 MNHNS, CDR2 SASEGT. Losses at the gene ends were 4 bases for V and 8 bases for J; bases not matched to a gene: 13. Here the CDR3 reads CASSAQSGQGAYTIYF. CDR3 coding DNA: TGTGCCAGCAGTGCCCAATCTGGGCAGGGGGCATACACCATATATTTT.

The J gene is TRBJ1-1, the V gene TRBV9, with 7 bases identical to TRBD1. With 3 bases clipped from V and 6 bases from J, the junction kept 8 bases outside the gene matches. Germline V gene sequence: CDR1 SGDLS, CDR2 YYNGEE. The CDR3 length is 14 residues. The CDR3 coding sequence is TGTGCCAGCAGCGGCACGAAGGGGGCCGCTGAAGCTTTCTTT. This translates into CASSGTKGAAEAFF. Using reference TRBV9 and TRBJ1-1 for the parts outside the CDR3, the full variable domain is DSGVTQTPKHLITATGQRVTLRCSPRSGDLSVYWYQQSLDQGLQFLIQYYNGEERAKGNILERFSAQQFPDLHSELNLSSLELGDSALYFCASSGTKGAAEAFFGQGTRLTVV.

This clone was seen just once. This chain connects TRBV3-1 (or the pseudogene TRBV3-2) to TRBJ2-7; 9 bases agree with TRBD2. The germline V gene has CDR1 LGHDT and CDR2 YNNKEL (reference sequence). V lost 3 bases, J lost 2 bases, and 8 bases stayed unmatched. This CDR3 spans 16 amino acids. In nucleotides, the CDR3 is TGTGCCAGCAGCCAGAATCTAGCGGGGCCGACCTACGAGCAGTACTTC. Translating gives CASSQNLAGPTYEQYF.

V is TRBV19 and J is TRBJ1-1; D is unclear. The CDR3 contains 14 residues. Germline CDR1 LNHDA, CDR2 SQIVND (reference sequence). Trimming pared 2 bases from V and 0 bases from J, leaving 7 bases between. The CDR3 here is CASSINNMNTEAFF. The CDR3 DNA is TGTGCCAGTAGTATAAACAACATGAACACTGAAGCTTTCTTT.

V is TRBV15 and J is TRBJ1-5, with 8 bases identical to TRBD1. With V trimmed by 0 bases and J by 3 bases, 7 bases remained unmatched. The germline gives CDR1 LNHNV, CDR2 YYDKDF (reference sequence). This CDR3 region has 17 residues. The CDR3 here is CATSREGTGRSNQPQHF. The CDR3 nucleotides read TGTGCCACCAGCAGAGAAGGGACAGGCCGCTCCAATCAGCCCCAGCATTTT.

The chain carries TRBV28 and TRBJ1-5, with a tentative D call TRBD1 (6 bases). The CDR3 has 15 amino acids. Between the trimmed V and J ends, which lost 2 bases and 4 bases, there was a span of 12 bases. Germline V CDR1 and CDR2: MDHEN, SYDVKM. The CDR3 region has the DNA TGTGCCAGCAGTTTAGAAGGGGGACGTAATCAGCCCCAGCATTTT. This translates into CASSLEGGRNQPQHF.

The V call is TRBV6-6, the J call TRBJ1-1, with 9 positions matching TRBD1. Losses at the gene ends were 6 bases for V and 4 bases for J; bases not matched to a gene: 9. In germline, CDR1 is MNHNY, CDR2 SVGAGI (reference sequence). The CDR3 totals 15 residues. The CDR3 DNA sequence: TGTGCCAGCAGGCCTACAGGGGGCACTGCCACTGAAGCTTTCTTT. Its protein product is CASRPTGGTATEAFF.

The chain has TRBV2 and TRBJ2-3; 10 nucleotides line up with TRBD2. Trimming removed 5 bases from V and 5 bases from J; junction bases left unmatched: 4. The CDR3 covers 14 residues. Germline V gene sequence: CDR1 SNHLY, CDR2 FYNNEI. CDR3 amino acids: CASSRLAGEDTQYF. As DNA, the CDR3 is TGTGCCAGCAGTCGGCTAGCGGGGGAAGATACGCAGTATTTT. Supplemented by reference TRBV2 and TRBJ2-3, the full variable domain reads EPEVTQTPSHQVTQMGQEVILRCVPISNHLYFYWYRQILGQKVEFLVSFYNNEISEKSEIFDDQFSVERPDGSNFTLKIRSTKLEDSAMYFCASSRLAGEDTQYFGPGTRLTVL.

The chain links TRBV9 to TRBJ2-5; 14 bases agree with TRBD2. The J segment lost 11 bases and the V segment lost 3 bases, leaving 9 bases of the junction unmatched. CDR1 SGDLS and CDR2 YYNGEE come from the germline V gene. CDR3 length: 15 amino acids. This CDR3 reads CASSAAGTSGSAQYF. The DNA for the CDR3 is TGTGCCAGCAGCGCCGCCGGGACTAGCGGGAGCGCGCAGTACTTC.

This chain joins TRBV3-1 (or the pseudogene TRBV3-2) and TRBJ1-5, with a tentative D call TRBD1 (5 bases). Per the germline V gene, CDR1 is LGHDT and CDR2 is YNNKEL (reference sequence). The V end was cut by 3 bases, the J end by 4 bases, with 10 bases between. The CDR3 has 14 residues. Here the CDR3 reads CASSQEGSNQPQHF. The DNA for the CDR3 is TGTGCCAGCAGCCAGGAGGGGTCTAATCAGCCCCAGCATTTT.

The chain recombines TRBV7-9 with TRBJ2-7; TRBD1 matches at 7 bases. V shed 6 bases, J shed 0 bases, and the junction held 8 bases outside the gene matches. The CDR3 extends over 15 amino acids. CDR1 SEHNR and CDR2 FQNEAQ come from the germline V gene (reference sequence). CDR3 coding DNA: TGTGCCAGCAGAGACGATGGGGACAGCTCCTACGAGCAGTACTTC. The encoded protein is CASRDDGDSSYEQYF.

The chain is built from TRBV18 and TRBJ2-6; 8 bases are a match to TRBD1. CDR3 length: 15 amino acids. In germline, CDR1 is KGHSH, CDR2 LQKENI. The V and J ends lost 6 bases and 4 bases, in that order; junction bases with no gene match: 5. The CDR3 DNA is TGTGCCAGCTCCCTCAGGGGGCGCGGGGCCAACGTCCTGACTTTC. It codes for CASSLRGRGANVLTF.

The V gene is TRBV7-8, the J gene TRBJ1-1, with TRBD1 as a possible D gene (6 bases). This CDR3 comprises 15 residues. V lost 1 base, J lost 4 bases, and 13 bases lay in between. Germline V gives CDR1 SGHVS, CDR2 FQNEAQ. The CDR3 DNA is TGTGCCAGCAGCTTAGTTGGGGGCTTGGGCACTGAAGCTTTCTTT. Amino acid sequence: CASSLVGGLGTEAFF.

The CDR3 DNA reads TGCGCCAGCAGCCAAACAGGGACGACTAATGAAAAACTGTTTTTT. This gives the protein CASSQTGTTNEKLFF. The chain carries TRBV5-1 and TRBJ1-4; a possible D gene is TRBD1 (6 bases). From germline, CDR1 is SGHRS and CDR2 YFSETQ. The CDR3 runs 15 residues. Trimming removed 4 bases from V and 2 bases from J, with 12 bases in between.

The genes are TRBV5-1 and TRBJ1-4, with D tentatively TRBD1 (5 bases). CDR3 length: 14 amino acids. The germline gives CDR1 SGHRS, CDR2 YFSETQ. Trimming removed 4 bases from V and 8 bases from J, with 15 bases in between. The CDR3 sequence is CASSLGLGEEKLFF. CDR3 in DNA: TGCGCCAGCAGCCTGGGACTAGGGGAAGAAAAACTGTTTTTT.

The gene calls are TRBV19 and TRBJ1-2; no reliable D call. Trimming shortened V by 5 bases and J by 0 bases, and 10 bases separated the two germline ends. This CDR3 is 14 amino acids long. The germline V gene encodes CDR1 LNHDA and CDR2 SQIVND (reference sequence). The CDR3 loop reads CASSGDPSNYGYTF. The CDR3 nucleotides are TGTGCCAGTAGTGGAGACCCCTCTAACTATGGCTACACCTTC.

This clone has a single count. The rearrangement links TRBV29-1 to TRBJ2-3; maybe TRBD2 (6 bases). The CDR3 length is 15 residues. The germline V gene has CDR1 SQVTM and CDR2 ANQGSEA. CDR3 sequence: CSINGGEVSTDTQYF. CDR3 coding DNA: TGCAGTATCAACGGAGGGGAGGTTAGCACAGATACGCAGTATTTT.

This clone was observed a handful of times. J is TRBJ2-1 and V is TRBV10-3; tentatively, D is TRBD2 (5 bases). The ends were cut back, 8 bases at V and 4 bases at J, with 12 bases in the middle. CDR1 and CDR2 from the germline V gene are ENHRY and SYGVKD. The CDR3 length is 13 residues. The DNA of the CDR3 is TGTGCCATCCGGAGTAGCGAGTACAATGAGCAGTTCTTC. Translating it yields CAIRSSEYNEQFF.

This chain's CDR3 is CATNTGAFTGELFF. CDR3 DNA: TGTGCCACTAACACAGGGGCTTTCACCGGGGAGCTGTTTTTT. The chain joins TRBV19 to TRBJ2-2; 7 nucleotides match TRBD1. This CDR3 has 14 residues. Unmatched junction bases numbered 9, after V lost 10 bases and J lost 4 bases. Per germline, CDR1 LNHDA and CDR2 SQIVND (reference sequence). The whole variable domain, remainder taken from reference TRBV19 and TRBJ2-2, is DGGITQSPKYLFRKEGQNVTLSCEQNLNHDAMYWYRQDPGQGLRLIYYSQIVNDFQKGDIAEGYSVSREKKESFPLTVTSAQKNPTAFYLCATNTGAFTGELFFGEGSRLTVL.

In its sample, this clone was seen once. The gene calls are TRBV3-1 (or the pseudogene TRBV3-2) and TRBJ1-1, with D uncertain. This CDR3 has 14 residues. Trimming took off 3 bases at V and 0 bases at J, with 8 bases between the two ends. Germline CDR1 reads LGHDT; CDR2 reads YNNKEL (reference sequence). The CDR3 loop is CASSQSGLNTEAFF. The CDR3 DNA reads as TGTGCCAGCAGCCAGAGCGGTCTGAACACTGAAGCTTTCTTT.

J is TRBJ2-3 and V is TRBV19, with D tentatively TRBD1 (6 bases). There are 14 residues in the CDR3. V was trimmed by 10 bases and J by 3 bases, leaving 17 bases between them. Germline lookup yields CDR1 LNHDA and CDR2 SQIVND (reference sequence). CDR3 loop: CATADSLGTDTQYF. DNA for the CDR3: TGTGCCACCGCGGACAGTCTGGGAACAGATACGCAGTATTTT.

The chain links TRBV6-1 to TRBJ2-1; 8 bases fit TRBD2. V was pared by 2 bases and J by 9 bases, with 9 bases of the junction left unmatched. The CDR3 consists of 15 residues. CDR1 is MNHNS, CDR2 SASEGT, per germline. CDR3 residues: CASSEFGTSLTEQFF. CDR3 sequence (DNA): TGTGCCAGCAGTGAATTTGGGACTAGTCTTACTGAGCAGTTCTTC.

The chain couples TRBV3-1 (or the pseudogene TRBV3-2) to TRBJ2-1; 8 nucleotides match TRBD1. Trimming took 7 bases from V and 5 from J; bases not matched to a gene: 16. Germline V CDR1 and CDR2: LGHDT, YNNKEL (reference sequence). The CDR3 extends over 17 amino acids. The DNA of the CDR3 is TGTGCCAGCACCCCGCGTGACCGGACAGGGATAAACAATGAGCAGTTCTTC. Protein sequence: CASTPRDRTGINNEQFF.

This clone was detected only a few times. The CDR3 reads CASSVDSLNNSPLHF. For the CDR3, the DNA is TGTGCCAGCAGCGTGGACTCACTAAATAATTCACCCCTCCACTTT. V usage is TRBV5-4 and J usage is TRBJ1-6; D remains unclear. Trimming removed 4 bases at V and 5 bases at J, with 13 bases between. Germline CDR1 reads SGHNT; CDR2 reads YYREEE (reference sequence). This CDR3 spans 15 amino acids.

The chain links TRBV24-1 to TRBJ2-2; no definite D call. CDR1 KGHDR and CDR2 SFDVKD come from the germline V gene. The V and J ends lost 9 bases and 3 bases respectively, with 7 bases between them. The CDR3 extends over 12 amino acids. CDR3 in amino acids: CATRGYTGELFF. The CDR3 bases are TGTGCCACCCGAGGATACACCGGGGAGCTGTTTTTT.

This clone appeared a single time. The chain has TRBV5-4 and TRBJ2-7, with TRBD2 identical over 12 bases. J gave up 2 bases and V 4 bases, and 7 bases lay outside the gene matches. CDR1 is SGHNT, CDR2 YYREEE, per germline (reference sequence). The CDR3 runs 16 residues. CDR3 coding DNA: TGTGCCAGCAGCCTAGCGGGAGGGGGGCCAACCTACGAGCAGTACTTC. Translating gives CASSLAGGGPTYEQYF.